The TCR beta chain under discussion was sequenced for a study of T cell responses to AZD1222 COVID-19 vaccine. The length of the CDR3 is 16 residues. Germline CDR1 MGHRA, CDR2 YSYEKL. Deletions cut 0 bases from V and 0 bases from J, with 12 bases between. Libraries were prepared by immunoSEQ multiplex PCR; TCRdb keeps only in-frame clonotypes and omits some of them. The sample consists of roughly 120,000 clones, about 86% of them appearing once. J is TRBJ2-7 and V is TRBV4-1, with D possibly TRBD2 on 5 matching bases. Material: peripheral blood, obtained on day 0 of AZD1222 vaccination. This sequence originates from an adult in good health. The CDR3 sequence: CASSQDSRGASYEQYF. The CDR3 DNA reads TGCGCCAGCAGCCAAGATTCCCGGGGTGCCTCCTACGAGCAGTACTTC.